The clone carrying this TCR beta chain has a count of ten or more. The CDR3 is 13 residues long. Trimming pared 1 base from V and 7 bases from J, leaving 9 bases between. Per germline, CDR1 SGHRS and CDR2 YFSETQ. Via MiXCR, TCRdb re-called the 5' RACE reads, giving one row per CDR3 protein. Of around 63,000 distinct CDR3 sequences in the sample, roughly 17% were seen once. The data stem from a study of T cells of healthy individuals. This chain links TRBV5-1 with TRBJ1-5; D uncertain. The clonotype comes from a human donor in good health. CDR3 sequence: CASSLQVGQPQHF. The DNA for the CDR3 is TGCGCCAGCAGCTTGCAGGTGGGCCAGCCCCAGCATTTT. The whole variable domain, filled in from reference TRBV5-1 and TRBJ1-5, reads KAGVTQTPRYLIKTRGQQVTLSCSPISGHRSVSWYQQTPGQGLQFLFEYFSETQRNKGNFPGRFSGRQFSNSRSEMNVSTLELGDSALYLCASSLQVGQPQHFGDGTRLSIL.